Given below is one T cell receptor beta chain in context. The germline V gene has CDR1 MNHEY and CDR2 SVGAGI. The CDR3 runs to 13 residues. This entry comes from a study of monozygotic twins with inflammatory bowel disease. Total RNA input per TCR library was around 3,600 ng. Each UMI harboured a 6-nucleotide sample barcode and was appended via template switching. From the 5' RACE reads, TCRdb lists one entry per CDR3 protein and no DNA. The sample data list fewer than 550,000 distinct CDR3 sequences. Sequencing was done on a sample of blood. This clonotype originated in a human donor with ulcerative colitis or Crohn's disease, or a healthy co-twin of an affected twin (not recorded which). The rearrangement uses TRBV6-5 and TRBJ2-7; the TRBD1 assignment by TCRdb is unverifiable without DNA. The CDR3 sequence is CASSYRGPYQQYF.